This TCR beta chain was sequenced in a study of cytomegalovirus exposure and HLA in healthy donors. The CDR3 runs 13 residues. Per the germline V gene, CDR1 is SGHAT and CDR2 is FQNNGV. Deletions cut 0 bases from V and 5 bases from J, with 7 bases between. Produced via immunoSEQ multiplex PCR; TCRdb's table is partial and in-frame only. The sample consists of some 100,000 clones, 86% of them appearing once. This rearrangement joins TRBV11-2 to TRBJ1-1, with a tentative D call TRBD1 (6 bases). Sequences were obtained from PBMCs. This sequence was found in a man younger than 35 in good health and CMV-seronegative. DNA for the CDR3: TGTGCCAGCAGCTTAGACCAGGGGACTGAAGCTTTCTTT. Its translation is CASSLDQGTEAFF.